Below, 18 T cell receptor beta chains from the same sample are listed, as sequenced in a study of OX40 agonist ivuxolimab in advanced cancers. Library generation was performed with the immunoSEQ multiplex PCR assay. TCRdb obtained this table from immuneACCESS and retained in-frame rearrangements with V and J assigned. These tables miss some clones; where compared with another copy, unresolved V genes account for less than half of the shortfall, and the remainder is unexplained. In all, the sample holds approximately 96,000 clones, and less than 95% of those were seen once. Around 1.6% of the sample belongs to the ten largest clones. Sample: CD4+ or CD8+ T cells sorted from blood, taken in a trial of the OX40 agonist ivuxolimab. The receptors derive from an adult with an advanced solid tumor such as melanoma, head and neck, liver or kidney cancer.

The chain uses TRBV10-3 and TRBJ2-7; 7 bases fit TRBD1. The CDR3 has 14 residues. After removal of 3 bases from V and 2 bases from J, the junction contained 4 bases not matched to a gene. Germline V gives CDR1 ENHRY, CDR2 SYGVKD. The CDR3 sequence is CAISDGTVPYEQYF. The CDR3 DNA reads as TGTGCCATCAGTGACGGGACAGTTCCCTACGAGCAGTACTTC.

J is TRBJ2-1 and V is TRBV2; TRBD2 aligns across 7 bases. CDR1 SNHLY and CDR2 FYNNEI come from the germline V gene. The V and J ends lost 4 bases and 0 bases, in that order; junction bases with no gene match: 0. The CDR3 is made up of 14 amino acids. For the CDR3, the DNA is TGTGCCAGCAGTGGCGGGAGCTCCTACAATGAGCAGTTCTTC. This translates into CASSGGSSYNEQFF.

V and J are TRBV5-4 and TRBJ2-5; tentatively, D is TRBD1 (5 bases). V gave up 5 bases and J gave up 2 bases, with 10 bases separating them. Looked up from germline, CDR1 is SGHNT and CDR2 is YYREEE (reference sequence). The CDR3 has 13 amino acids. Here the CDR3 reads CASSADIQETQYF. The CDR3, as DNA: TGTGCCAGCAGTGCGGACATTCAAGAGACCCAGTACTTC.

As to this clone: A junction end diverges from the germline sequence, so it may reflect a read error. The genes are TRBV10-3 and TRBJ2-7; 11 bases map to TRBD1. The V gene's germline CDR1 is ENHRY and CDR2 SYGVKD. The CDR3 has 16 residues. In DNA, the CDR3 is TGTGCCATCAGTGAACCAGGATGGGGACAGGGGGGGTATCCACACTTC. Its translation: CAISEPGWGQGGYPHF.

V gene TRBV4-3 combines with J gene TRBJ2-7; D is unclear. V lost 0 bases, J lost 6 bases, and 9 bases lay in between. Germline CDR1 reads LGHNA; CDR2 reads YSLEER. This CDR3 region has 13 residues. This chain's CDR3 is CASSQDRWFEQYF. CDR3 DNA: TGCGCCAGCAGCCAAGACCGCTGGTTCGAGCAGTACTTC.

The chain uses TRBV11-1 and TRBJ2-1, with unresolved D. CDR1 and CDR2 (germline): SGHAT, FQDESV (reference sequence). Trimming stripped 5 bases from V and 10 bases from J, with 12 bases between. CDR3 size: 12 residues. The CDR3 reads CASSQALGEQFF. The DNA of the CDR3 is TGTGCCAGCAGCCAGGCGTTAGGGGAGCAGTTCTTC.

The chain has TRBV19 and TRBJ2-7; D not certain. This CDR3 spans 12 amino acids. Germline V gene sequence: CDR1 LNHDA, CDR2 SQIVND (reference sequence). Trimming pared 3 bases from V and 7 bases from J, leaving 10 bases between. The CDR3 reads CASSIGLGEQYF. The CDR3 nucleotides read TGTGCCAGTAGTATTGGTCTGGGGGAGCAGTACTTC.

The chain has TRBV30 and TRBJ2-5; D possibly corresponds to TRBD1 (7 bases). This CDR3 is built from 14 residues. V was shortened by 2 bases and J by 5 bases, with 15 bases between the two germline ends. In germline, CDR1 is GTSNPN, CDR2 SVGIG (reference sequence). The CDR3 DNA reads as TGTGCCTGGAGTCTGTCAGGGGGGCAGGAGACCCAGTACTTC. Its translation: CAWSLSGGQETQYF.

This clone has only one observation. The V and J genes are TRBV6-1 and TRBJ2-7, with D perhaps TRBD1 or TRBD2 (5 bases each). Between the trimmed V and J ends, which lost 6 bases and 4 bases, there was a span of 13 bases. The CDR3 is made up of 13 amino acids. Germline V gene lookup returns CDR1 MNHNS and CDR2 SASEGT. The DNA for the CDR3 is TGTGCCAGCAGGACGGGACCCGATTACGAGCAGTACTTC. This sequence encodes CASRTGPDYEQYF.

The V and J genes are TRBV13 and TRBJ1-1; D gene unclear. Germline V gene lookup returns CDR1 PRHDT and CDR2 FYEKMQ (reference sequence). The CDR3 consists of 16 residues. The germline V and J ends were trimmed by 1 base and 5 bases, with 17 bases remaining between them. CDR3 coding DNA: TGTGCCAGCAGCTTAGTTAAGTCCCTAGGACGGACTGAAGCTTTCTTT. Translation gives CASSLVKSLGRTEAFF.

The V and J genes are TRBV19 and TRBJ1-1; D might be TRBD1 (6 bases). Trimming left V 6 bases short and J 1 base short, with 15 bases between. The V gene's germline CDR1 is LNHDA and CDR2 SQIVND (reference sequence). The CDR3 has 15 residues. CDR3 bases: TGTGCCAGTAGCCCCTTACAGGGACCGAACACTGAAGCTTTCTTT. Protein: CASSPLQGPNTEAFF.

V is TRBV4-1 and J is TRBJ2-3; perhaps TRBD2 as D (5 bases). Germline loops: CDR1 MGHRA, CDR2 YSYEKL. The CDR3 contains 17 residues. Trimming removed 0 bases from V and 0 bases from J, with 13 bases in between. CDR3 coding DNA: TGCGCCAGCAGCCAAGAGCGCAGCGGTACTAGCACAGATACGCAGTATTTT. The encoded protein is CASSQERSGTSTDTQYF.

The rearrangement uses TRBV11-2 and TRBJ1-1; D is undetermined. V was clipped by 7 bases and J by 4 bases, with 16 bases between them. CDR3 length: 14 residues. The germline CDR1 and CDR2 sequences are SGHAT and FQNNGV. The CDR3 here is CASTIMVTVTEAFF. The CDR3 bases are TGTGCCAGCACCATTATGGTCACGGTCACTGAAGCTTTCTTT.

The chain recombines TRBV4-2 with TRBJ1-1; D perhaps matches TRBD1 (6 bases). Germline V gene data show CDR1 as LGHNA and CDR2 as YNFKEQ. CDR3 length: 15 amino acids. V lost 1 base and J 1 base, leaving 10 bases between the germline ends. The CDR3 here is CASSQGNRENTEAFF. The CDR3 DNA sequence: TGTGCCAGCAGCCAAGGGAACAGGGAGAACACTGAAGCTTTCTTT.

This chain uses TRBV10-3 with TRBJ2-5; D is undetermined. The CDR3 has 14 residues. Per germline, CDR1 ENHRY and CDR2 SYGVKD. V lost 0 bases to trimming and J lost 2 bases, with 7 bases between them. This CDR3 reads CAISESVGQETQYF. Here the CDR3 DNA reads TGTGCCATCAGTGAGTCAGTCGGGCAAGAGACCCAGTACTTC.

The J gene is TRBJ2-4, the V gene TRBV28; possibly TRBD1 for D (5 bases). The germline V gene has CDR1 MDHEN and CDR2 SYDVKM. CDR3 length equals 15 residues. The V gene lost 6 bases and the J gene lost 0 bases, with 12 bases spanning the gap. The CDR3 region has the DNA TGTGCCAGCAGCAGACAGATAATAGCCAAAAACATTCAGTACTTC. This encodes CASSRQIIAKNIQYF.

The chain employs TRBV30 and TRBJ1-3; D is unclear. Germline CDR1 GTSNPN, CDR2 SVGIG (reference sequence). CDR3 length equals 14 residues. Trimming stripped 5 bases from V and 0 bases from J, with 11 bases between. CDR3 sequence reads: CAWARGDSGNTIYF. For the CDR3, the DNA is TGTGCCTGGGCGAGAGGAGACTCTGGAAACACCATATATTTT.

The V and J genes are TRBV27 and TRBJ2-6; no firm D call. Looked up from germline, CDR1 is MNHEY and CDR2 is SMNVEV (reference sequence). V was shortened by 5 bases and J by 4 bases, with 12 bases between the two germline ends. The CDR3 is 15 residues long. CDR3 nucleotide sequence: TGTGCCAGCAGTCCTTGGCGAGGAGGGGCCAACGTCCTGACTTTC. Translation: CASSPWRGGANVLTF. Using reference TRBV27 and TRBJ2-6 for the parts outside the CDR3, the full variable domain is EAQVTQNPRYLITVTGKKLTVTCSQNMNHEYMSWYRQDPGLGLRQIYYSMNVEVTDKGDVPEGYKVSRKEKRNFPLILESPSPNQTSLYFCASSPWRGGANVLTFGAGSRLTVL.